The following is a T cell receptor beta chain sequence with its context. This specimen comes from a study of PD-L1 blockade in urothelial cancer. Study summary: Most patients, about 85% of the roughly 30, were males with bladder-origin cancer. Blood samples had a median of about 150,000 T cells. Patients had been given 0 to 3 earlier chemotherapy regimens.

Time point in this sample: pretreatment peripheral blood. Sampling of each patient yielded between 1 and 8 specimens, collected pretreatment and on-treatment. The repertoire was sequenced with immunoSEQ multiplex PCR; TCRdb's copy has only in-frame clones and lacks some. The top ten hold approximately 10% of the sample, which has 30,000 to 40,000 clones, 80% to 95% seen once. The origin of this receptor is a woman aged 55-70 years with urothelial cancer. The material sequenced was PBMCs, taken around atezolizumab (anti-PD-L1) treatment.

This CDR3 is CASSLDSGQRGKAFF. Here the CDR3 DNA reads TGTGCCAGCAGCTTAGACTCGGGACAGAGGGGGAAGGCTTTCTTT. The chain joins TRBV7-9 to TRBJ1-1, with TRBD1 matching over 7 bases. V shed 1 base and J 11 bases; nucleotides not matched to a gene: 13. CDR3 size: 15 residues. Germline lookup yields CDR1 SEHNR and CDR2 FQNEAQ (reference sequence).